The 26 T cell receptor beta chains given below trace back to one sample, sequenced in a study of shared clonotypes between healthy human individuals. Clones were sequenced by immunoSEQ multiplex PCR, and TCRdb holds only the in-frame ones, with some missing. The table records about 1 million clones, about 75% of them present only once. Sequencing was carried out using memory CD4+ T cells sorted from blood. The subset is: CD45RA-negative fraction. All receptors come from a man younger than 35 in good health.

The chain links TRBV18 to TRBJ2-1; 7 bases are shared with TRBD1. CDR1 and CDR2 from the germline V gene are KGHSH and LQKENI. CDR3 length: 14 residues. V lost 9 bases to trimming and J lost 2 bases; unmatched junction nucleotides: 7. CDR3 residues: CASNTGVAYNEQFF. The CDR3 DNA reads TGTGCCAGTAATACAGGGGTGGCCTACAATGAGCAGTTCTTC.

This rearrangement joins TRBV19 to TRBJ1-5; D is possibly TRBD1 (5 bases). Per germline, CDR1 LNHDA and CDR2 SQIVND (reference sequence). Trimming removed 5 bases at V and 4 bases at J, with 9 bases between. CDR3 length equals 13 residues. CDR3 DNA sequence: TGTGCCAGTAGTGCGGGGGAGAATCAGCCCCAGCATTTT. This translates into CASSAGENQPQHF.

This clone has a handful of counts. CDR3 bases: TGTGCCAGTAGTACCACCCGACAGGGATCAGAAGAAAAACTGTTTTTT. It yields the protein CASSTTRQGSEEKLFF. This sequence joins TRBV19 and TRBJ1-4; 7 bases match TRBD1. In germline, CDR1 is LNHDA, CDR2 SQIVND (reference sequence). Trimming took 4 bases from V and 8 from J; bases not matched to a gene: 13. The CDR3 runs to 16 residues.

The chain is built from TRBV2 and TRBJ1-1; a possible D gene is TRBD1 (5 bases). Germline CDR1 SNHLY, CDR2 FYNNEI. V was shortened by 2 bases and J by 4 bases, with 17 bases between the two germline ends. The CDR3 runs to 16 residues. DNA of the CDR3: TGTGCCAGCAGTGAATTTCCCCCAGGGAGCGGCACTGAAGCTTTCTTT. It specifies CASSEFPPGSGTEAFF.

The chain couples TRBV7-3 to TRBJ2-5; D may be TRBD1 (5 bases). The germline CDR1 and CDR2 sequences are SGHTA and FQGTGA. The CDR3 spans 13 residues. The ends were cut back, 6 bases at V and 3 bases at J, with 11 bases in the middle. The CDR3 sequence: CASSQAREETQYF. The DNA for the CDR3 is TGTGCCAGCAGTCAAGCCAGGGAAGAGACCCAGTACTTC.

The rearrangement links TRBV10-3 to TRBJ2-5; no clear D. Trimming took 2 bases from V and 4 from J, leaving 5 bases between them. The CDR3 length is 12 residues. In germline, CDR1 is ENHRY, CDR2 SYGVKD. The CDR3 spells CAISEARETQYF. For the CDR3, the DNA is TGTGCCATCAGTGAGGCCCGAGAGACCCAGTACTTC.

This clone has more than one count but fewer than ten. V and J are TRBV28 and TRBJ2-2, with no clear D. The CDR3 has 13 amino acids. Germline lookup yields CDR1 MDHEN and CDR2 SYDVKM. V lost 6 bases and J 0 bases, leaving 5 bases between the germline ends. CDR3 coding DNA: TGTGCCAGCAGAACCTCGAACACCGGGGAGCTGTTTTTT. It encodes CASRTSNTGELFF.

On this clone: The same CDR3 arises from other DNA sequences in this sample as well. J is TRBJ1-1 and V is TRBV29-1, with a weak D call TRBD1 (6 bases). V lost 4 bases and J 4 bases, leaving 10 bases between the germline ends. CDR1 and CDR2 from the germline V gene are SQVTM and ANQGSEA. This CDR3 is 12 amino acids long. This CDR3 is CSVVRGSTEAFF. The CDR3 DNA is TGCAGCGTTGTGAGGGGGAGCACTGAAGCTTTCTTT. The complete variable domain, with remaining parts taken from reference TRBV29-1 and TRBJ1-1, reads SAVISQKPSRDICQRGTSLTIQCQVDSQVTMMFWYRQQPGQSLTLIATANQGSEATYESGFVIDKFPISRPNLTFSTLTVSNMSPEDSSIYLCSVVRGSTEAFFGQGTRLTVV.

The chain combines TRBV5-6 with TRBJ2-5; D is perhaps TRBD1 or TRBD2 (5 bases each). Germline V CDR1 and CDR2: SGHDT, YYEEEE. Trimming took off 3 bases at V and 1 base at J, with 7 bases between the two ends. The CDR3 is 13 amino acids. In nucleotides, the CDR3 is TGTGCCAGCAGCTGGGACCGCCAAGAGACCCAGTACTTC. This encodes CASSWDRQETQYF.

The rearrangement links TRBV11-2 to TRBJ1-2; D call uncertain. The germline V gene encodes CDR1 SGHAT and CDR2 FQNNGV. Trimming stripped 5 bases from V and 0 bases from J, with 16 bases between. The CDR3 has 16 amino acids. The CDR3 loop reads CASSTRTALANYGYTF. In DNA form, the CDR3 reads TGTGCCAGCAGCACCCGGACGGCCCTAGCTAACTATGGCTACACCTTC.

This chain connects TRBV5-4 to TRBJ2-5, with D possibly TRBD1 on 5 matching bases. Trimming pared 7 bases from V and 4 bases from J, leaving 17 bases between. Germline lookup yields CDR1 SGHNT and CDR2 YYREEE (reference sequence). CDR3 length equals 14 residues. The CDR3 here is CASGITGTPETQYF. CDR3 sequence (DNA): TGTGCCAGCGGAATAACAGGAACACCAGAGACCCAGTACTTC.

CDR3 DNA: TGTGCCAGCAGTGGAAGACTAGCGGGAGGCACAGATACGCAGTATTTT. This codes for CASSGRLAGGTDTQYF. The chain uses TRBV2 and TRBJ2-3; 12 bases align to TRBD2. This CDR3 comprises 16 residues. V trimming: 4 bases; J trimming: 1 base; junction bases outside the gene matches: 3. Per germline, CDR1 SNHLY and CDR2 FYNNEI.

The gene calls are TRBV28 and TRBJ2-5, with D possibly called TRBD1 or TRBD2 (6 bases each). V was shortened by 5 bases and J by 7 bases, with 20 bases between the two germline ends. This CDR3 is built from 15 residues. In germline, CDR1 is MDHEN, CDR2 SYDVKM. The CDR3 DNA reads as TGTGCCAGCAGTCTGCGGGGACTTATGGGGGCGACCCAGTACTTC. Protein product: CASSLRGLMGATQYF.

The chain employs TRBV5-1 and TRBJ1-1, with TRBD1 matching 9 bases. The CDR3 extends over 15 amino acids. With V trimmed by 1 base and J by 6 bases, 7 bases remained unmatched. Germline lookup yields CDR1 SGHRS and CDR2 YFSETQ. The CDR3 spells CASSLRDREGSEAFF. The DNA of the CDR3 is TGCGCCAGCAGCTTGCGGGACAGGGAGGGCTCTGAAGCTTTCTTT. Looking up the rest from reference TRBV5-1 and TRBJ1-1 gives the full variable domain: KAGVTQTPRYLIKTRGQQVTLSCSPISGHRSVSWYQQTPGQGLQFLFEYFSETQRNKGNFPGRFSGRQFSNSRSEMNVSTLELGDSALYLCASSLRDREGSEAFFGQGTRLTVV.

The chain combines TRBV10-2 with TRBJ1-1; TRBD1 might be the D (5 bases). The V gene lost 7 bases and the J gene lost 7 bases, with 16 bases spanning the gap. Germline CDR1 reads WSHSY; CDR2 reads SAAADI. This CDR3 contains 13 residues. CDR3 loop: CASTNRVGVEAFF. In DNA form, the CDR3 reads TGCGCCAGCACCAACCGTGTGGGGGTTGAAGCTTTCTTT.

Worth noting for this clone: Additional DNA sequences in this sample encode the identical CDR3. J is TRBJ2-7 and V is TRBV19, with D possibly being TRBD1 (5 bases). The CDR3 is 14 residues long. CDR1 and CDR2 from the germline V gene are LNHDA and SQIVND (reference sequence). Between the trimmed V and J ends, which lost 3 bases and 2 bases, there was a span of 11 bases. The CDR3 DNA sequence: TGTGCCAGTAGTATCGGAACAGGTCCCTACGAGCAGTACTTC. Translating gives CASSIGTGPYEQYF. Variable domain in full (rest from reference TRBV19 and TRBJ2-7): DGGITQSPKYLFRKEGQNVTLSCEQNLNHDAMYWYRQDPGQGLRLIYYSQIVNDFQKGDIAEGYSVSREKKESFPLTVTSAQKNPTAFYLCASSIGTGPYEQYFGPGTRLTVT.

V gene TRBV10-3 combines with J gene TRBJ1-6; possibly TRBD1 for D (6 bases). V dropped 0 bases and J dropped 9 bases, with 12 bases sitting between them. Germline CDR1 and CDR2: ENHRY and SYGVKD. The CDR3 length is 15 residues. The CDR3: CAISESEGGVSPLHF. In DNA, the CDR3 is TGTGCCATCAGTGAGTCGGAAGGGGGTGTTTCACCCCTCCACTTT.

This chain uses TRBV6-5 with TRBJ2-5; 14 nucleotides line up with TRBD2. The J call is uncertain, as TRBJ2-7 better fits the DNA end. The germline gives CDR1 MNHEY, CDR2 SVGAGI. The CDR3 is 15 amino acids. In DNA, the CDR3 is TGTGCCAGCAGGGCGGGACTAGCGGGAGCTGGCGAGCAGTACTTC. Translation gives CASRAGLAGAGEQYF.

V and J are TRBV14 and TRBJ1-3, with 9 bases identical to TRBD1. V trimming: 1 base; J trimming: 2 bases; junction bases outside the gene matches: 6. CDR1 and CDR2 from the germline V gene are SGHDN and FVKESK. CDR3 size: 17 residues. CDR3 DNA sequence: TGTGCCAGCAGCCAAGGTTGGACAGGGGCGGCTGGAAACACCATATATTTT. This codes for CASSQGWTGAAGNTIYF.

The V and J genes are TRBV7-8 and TRBJ2-7, with TRBD1 as a possible D gene (6 bases). The ends were cut back, 2 bases at V and 2 bases at J, with 13 bases in the middle. The germline V gene has CDR1 SGHVS and CDR2 FQNEAQ. The CDR3 length is 15 residues. This CDR3 is CASSLTRGITYEQYF. The CDR3 bases are TGTGCCAGCAGCTTAACAAGGGGGATCACCTACGAGCAGTACTTC.

The sample holds a few counts of this clone. V and J are TRBV15 and TRBJ2-3; 9 positions match TRBD1. CDR3 length: 18 amino acids. Germline V gene data show CDR1 as LNHNV and CDR2 as YYDKDF (reference sequence). Germline trimming cut 1 base from V and 5 bases from J; bases unmatched to any gene: 13. The CDR3 region has the DNA TGTGCCACCAGCAGAGCGAGTCCCGGGACAGGGATTTTAGATACGCAGTATTTT. Translated: CATSRASPGTGILDTQYF.

This chain uses TRBV6-1 with TRBJ1-5; 9 bases agree with TRBD1. Trimming cost V 2 bases and J 7 bases; bases outside gene matches: 6. CDR1 MNHNS and CDR2 SASEGT come from the germline V gene. This CDR3 spans 15 amino acids. The CDR3 DNA sequence: TGTGCCAGCAGTGAACGTATGGGACAGGGCCAGCCCCAGCATTTT. Its protein is CASSERMGQGQPQHF.

In its sample, this clone was seen once. The rearrangement links TRBV28 to TRBJ1-1; possible D gene TRBD1, 6 bases. Looked up from germline, CDR1 is MDHEN and CDR2 is SYDVKM. V lost 6 bases and J lost 3, with 17 bases in between. This CDR3 is 15 amino acids long. CDR3 protein: CASSDPQGGYTEAFF. The DNA for the CDR3 is TGTGCCAGCAGCGACCCACAGGGTGGGTACACTGAAGCTTTCTTT.

This clone was detected only once. V and J are TRBV6-5 and TRBJ2-5; 8 nucleotides line up with TRBD2. The CDR3 has 14 amino acids. Germline V gives CDR1 MNHEY, CDR2 SVGAGI. After removal of 4 bases from V and 4 bases from J, the junction contained 5 bases not matched to a gene. CDR3: CASSSSGGRETQYF. In DNA, the CDR3 is TGTGCCAGCAGTTCCTCGGGGGGGCGAGAGACCCAGTACTTC.

This clone was observed a few times. This CDR3 reads CSTSGTSVGNEQYF. The CDR3, as DNA: TGCAGCACATCCGGGACTAGTGTAGGTAACGAGCAGTACTTC. The V gene is TRBV29-1, the J gene TRBJ2-7; 8 nucleotides line up with TRBD2. The CDR3 covers 14 residues. Germline values: CDR1 SQVTM, CDR2 ANQGSEA. Trimming cost V 8 bases and J 5 bases; bases outside gene matches: 14.

The V gene is TRBV29-1, the J gene TRBJ2-3; no clear D gene. V was clipped by 5 bases and J by 7 bases, with 7 bases between them. This CDR3 is built from 10 residues. From germline, CDR1 is SQVTM and CDR2 ANQGSEA. The CDR3 DNA follows: TGCAGCGTTCAGGAGAATACGCAGTATTTT. As protein: CSVQENTQYF.